This TCR beta chain was observed in a study of cytomegalovirus exposure and HLA in healthy donors. CDR3 size: 17 residues. With 4 bases clipped from V and 0 bases from J, the junction kept 10 bases outside the gene matches. Germline V gene sequence: CDR1 SGHDT, CDR2 YYEEEE. Profiling relied on immunoSEQ multiplex PCR, and the TCRdb table lists in-frame clones only, not all of them. Of 90,000 to 150,000 clones listed, more than 75% are singletons. This clonotype was sampled from a woman in her twenties or thirties in good health and CMV-seronegative. The J gene is TRBJ2-1, the V gene TRBV5-6, with 7 bases that match TRBD2. What was sequenced was PBMCs. CDR3 loop: CASSPRGGVSSYNEQFF. The DNA for the CDR3 is TGTGCCAGCAGCCCCCGGGGAGGGGTGAGCTCCTACAATGAGCAGTTCTTC.